Listed here are 6 T cell receptor beta chains from one sample, sequenced in a study of human T cells and chemical hapten exposure. TCRdb re-called the RACE reads through MiXCR, storing one row per CDR3 protein. The sample records about 50,000 distinct CDR3 sequences, around 10% being singletons. Time point: patch test 2, 6 weeks after DPC sensitization. Treatment specified: therapeutic diphenylcyclopropenone sensitization with weekly scalp DPC. The sample in question was whole blood, obtained in connection with sensitization to the hapten diphenylcyclopropenone (DPC). The receptor set was obtained from a woman aged 45-65 years with alopecia areata. Some clones in this sample may be carry-over from other donors' samples.

This chain connects TRBV11-2 to TRBJ1-1; D uncertain. The germline gives CDR1 SGHAT, CDR2 FQNNGV. V was trimmed by 8 bases and J by 1 base, leaving 11 bases between them. There are 13 residues in the CDR3. DNA of the CDR3: TGTGCCAGCGGAATACAGACGAACACTGAAGCTTTCTTT. It codes for CASGIQTNTEAFF.

The gene calls are TRBV7-6 and TRBJ2-3; 9 positions agree with TRBD1. Losses at the gene ends were 2 bases for V and 4 bases for J; bases not matched to a gene: 13. The CDR3 covers 18 residues. Germline CDR1 and CDR2: SGHVS and FNYEAQ. In DNA, the CDR3 is TGTGCCAGCAGCTTACTTATACAGACAGGGGGTGAAGCAGATACGCAGTATTTT. It yields the protein CASSLLIQTGGEADTQYF.

This clonotype appeared a few times. V and J are TRBV7-2 and TRBJ2-7, with TRBD2 identical over 10 bases. The germline V gene encodes CDR1 SGHTA and CDR2 FQGNSA. The J segment lost 2 bases and the V segment lost 6 bases, leaving 4 bases of the junction unmatched. This CDR3 has 14 amino acids. This CDR3 is CASSWTSGPYEQYF. CDR3 bases: TGTGCCAGCAGTTGGACTAGCGGCCCCTACGAGCAGTACTTC. Full variable domain (remainder filled in from reference TRBV7-2 and TRBJ2-7): GAGVSQSPSNKVTEKGKDVELRCDPISGHTALYWYRQSLGQGLEFLIYFQGNSAPDKSGLPSDRFSAERTGGSVSTLTIQRTQQEDSAVYLCASSWTSGPYEQYFGPGTRLTVT.

The V and J genes are TRBV18 and TRBJ2-3, with TRBD2 matching over 13 bases. Germline CDR1 reads KGHSH; CDR2 reads LQKENI. The junction had 8 bases not matched to a gene; V was cut back by 5 bases and J by 0 bases. The CDR3 contains 18 residues. The CDR3 bases are TGTGCCAGCTCATCATCCGGGACTAGCGGGGTGAGCACAGATACGCAGTATTTT. Translation gives CASSSSGTSGVSTDTQYF.

This clonotype has just a few counts. This chain uses TRBV6-5 with TRBJ2-1; 12 positions match TRBD2. Germline-derived CDR1 and CDR2 are MNHEY and SVGAGI. The CDR3 has 14 amino acids. Losses at the gene ends were 6 bases for V and 6 bases for J; bases not matched to a gene: 3. Here the CDR3 DNA reads TGTGCCAGCAGCGCTAGCGGGGGGGTCAATGAGCAGTTCTTC. It translates to CASSASGGVNEQFF.

This clonotype turned up a few times. The gene calls are TRBV7-2 and TRBJ1-4; D is unresolved. V lost 6 bases and J 8 bases, leaving 13 bases between the germline ends. Germline V gene data show CDR1 as SGHTA and CDR2 as FQGNSA. The CDR3 spans 13 residues. The CDR3 loop reads CASSQNAGEKLFF. DNA for the CDR3: TGTGCCAGCAGTCAAAATGCCGGGGAAAAACTGTTTTTT.